This T cell receptor (beta chain) is from a study of blood T cell repertoires in COVID-19. TCRdb's table, derived via immunoSEQ multiplex PCR, lists solely in-frame clones and lacks some. The repertoire holds some 320,000 clones, with roughly 91% as singletons. The V gene lost 3 bases and the J gene lost 5 bases, with 11 bases spanning the gap. CDR1 DFQATT and CDR2 SNEGSKA come from the germline V gene (reference sequence). The CDR3 is 14 residues long. This clone turned up a few times. Sample: PBMCs or T cells enriched from blood (not recorded which). The chain joins TRBV20-1 to TRBJ1-6; TRBD1 might be the D (6 bases). The clonotype was recovered from a woman between 45 and 60 years old who had been exposed to COVID-19. CDR3 coding DNA: TGCAGTGCTAGTCTCCAGGGGAATAATTCACCCCTCCACTTT. Its translation is CSASLQGNNSPLHF.